A selection of T cell receptor beta chains follows, all from one sample in a study of identical twins. MiXCR, run by TCRdb on the 5' RACE reads, gives a single entry per CDR3 protein. The sample lists some 630,000 distinct CDR3 sequences, roughly 6.6% occurring once. This sample also belongs to another study, concerning yellow fever vaccine responses in identical twins.

Sequenced sample: PBMCs. Every receptor here comes from a woman aged 18-30 years in good health. Both conserved end residues are part of each CDR3. D genes are given only for firm matches. Not all rows give a size; the values are once, few, many and, for expanded clones, a class.

TRBJ2-1 few - 15 TRBV5-6 TGTGCCAGCAGCTTGAATGGAGGGGGAATGCATGAGCAGTTCTTC CASSLNGGGMHEQFF
TRBJ2-7 - - 15 TRBV12-3/TRBV12-4 TGTGCCAGCAAGAAGACCCCTGAGAGCTCCTACGAGCAGTACTTC CASKKTPESSYEQYF
TRBJ1-1 few - 14 TRBV6-5 TGTGCCAGCAGTTACACTGTAGGGATCACTGAAGCTTTCTTT CASSYTVGITEAFF
TRBJ1-6 few - 13 TRBV6-6 TGTGCCAGCAGTTCAGGGGTTGATTCACCCCTCCACTTT CASSSGVDSPLHF
TRBJ1-1 few - 12 TRBV2 TGTGCCACCCAGGACTACCACACTGAAGCTTTCTTT CATQDYHTEAFF
TRBJ1-5 - - 14 TRBV20-1 TGCAGTGCTAGGGAAGGGACTAGCAATCAGCCCCAGCATTTT CSAREGTSNQPQHF
TRBJ1-1 - TRBD1 16 TRBV13 TGTGCCAGCAGCTTAGCGGGTTGGACAGGGGATACTGAAGCTTTCTTT CASSLAGWTGDTEAFF
TRBJ1-3 few - 15 TRBV3-1 TGTGCCAGCAGCAAGGACCGGTTCGCTGGCGACACCATATATTTT CASSKDRFAGDTIYF
TRBJ1-1 many - 13 TRBV18 TGTGCCAGCAGCCCGACTGAGAACACTGAAGCTTTCTTT CASSPTENTEAFF
TRBJ2-1 - - 12 TRBV4-1 TGCGCCAGCAGCCAACTTGACAATGAGCAGTTCTTC CASSQLDNEQFF
TRBJ2-1 few - 14 TRBV27 TGTGCCAGCAGCTCCTCCGGGACGGCGGGTGAGCAGTTCTTC CASSSSGTAGEQFF
TRBJ2-2 - - 13 TRBV5-1 TGCGCCAGCAGTTCACTAGACACCGGGGAGCTGTTTTTT CASSSLDTGELFF
TRBJ2-3 few TRBD2 16 TRBV20-1 TGCAGTGCTAGGAGGACTAGCGGGACCAGCACAGATACGCAGTATTTT CSARRTSGTSTDTQYF
TRBJ2-1 few - 12 TRBV10-3 TGTGCCATCAGTGAGTCGGGGGATGAGCAGTTCTTC CAISESGDEQFF
TRBJ2-2 - - 13 TRBV28 TGTGCCACCAATTTCCTGAACACCGGGGAGCTGTTTTTT CATNFLNTGELFF
TRBJ2-3 - - 15 TRBV4-2 TGTGCCAGCAGCCAAGCGGCAGGGAGCACAGATACGCAGTATTTT CASSQAAGSTDTQYF
TRBJ2-2 - - 15 TRBV19 TGTGCCAGTAGTATGTTCGGGGGCCCGAGCGGGGAGCTGTTTTTT CASSMFGGPSGELFF
TRBJ1-1 - TRBD1 14 TRBV20-1 TGCAGTGCGGCGGGGACAGGGGGGCGAACTGAAGCTTTCTTT CSAAGTGGRTEAFF
TRBJ2-4 many TRBD2 16 TRBV2 TGTGCCAGCAGTGAAGCGGGGGGGACTAGCGGGTACATTCAGTACTTC CASSEAGGTSGYIQYF
TRBJ1-6 many - 15 TRBV28 TGTGCCAGCATCCCGACCGGGACGGGGAATTCACCCCTCCACTTT CASIPTGTGNSPLHF
TRBJ2-5 few TRBD2 17 TRBV3-1 TGTGCCAGCAGCCAAGATAAGGCTAGCGGGAATAAAGAGACCCAGTACTTC CASSQDKASGNKETQYF
TRBJ2-1 few - 15 TRBV7-9 TGTGCCAGCAGCTTACGGACTGCGACCTACAATGAGCAGTTCTTC CASSLRTATYNEQFF
TRBJ2-7 - TRBD2 14 TRBV9 TGTGCCAGCAGCGTAGGCGGGAGCAACTACGAGCAGTACTTC CASSVGGSNYEQYF
TRBJ1-6 many TRBD1 14 TRBV25-1 TGTGCCAGCAGTACCGGGACAGGGGGATCACCCCTCCACTTT CASSTGTGGSPLHF
TRBJ2-2 - - 20 TRBV14 TGTGCCAGCAGCCAAGTTGGTGCTCGACCCAGATTAGAAAACACCGGGGAGCTGTTTTTT CASSQVGARPRLENTGELFF
TRBJ1-4 many TRBD1 16 TRBV18 TGTGCCAGCTCACGACCAGGGGGCGCGGCTAATGAAAAACTGTTTTTT CASSRPGGAANEKLFF
TRBJ2-1 few TRBD2 16 TRBV6-1 TGTGCCAGCAAGGGAGCGGGAGGGAGGCGGGGCAATGAGCAGTTCTTC CASKGAGGRRGNEQFF
TRBJ1-2 - - 13 TRBV24-1 TGTGCCACCGGTGACCCTGACAACTATGGCTACACCTTC CATGDPDNYGYTF
TRBJ1-6 few - 15 TRBV7-9 TGTGCCAGCAGCTACCAGGGAGTGGATAATTCACCCCTCCACTTT CASSYQGVDNSPLHF
TRBJ2-1 few TRBD2 17 TRBV5-6 TGTGCCAGCAGCCCTCCAATGGCGGGAGGGCCCAACAATGAGCAGTTCTTC CASSPPMAGGPNNEQFF
TRBJ2-7 few TRBD2 15 TRBV28 TGTGCCAGCAGCGCGATTGGCGGGAGCTCCTACGAGCAGTACTTC CASSAIGGSSYEQYF
TRBJ2-5 many TRBD2 15 TRBV12-3/TRBV12-4 TGTGCCAGCACCCCCGCGGGGGGGCCATTTGAGACCCAGTACTTC CASTPAGGPFETQYF
TRBJ2-6 - - 20 TRBV11-1 TGTGCCAGTACCACCTCTGGGTCCTCGAGTTTCTTCTCTGGGGCCAACGTCCTGACTTTC CASTTSGSSSFFSGANVLTF
TRBJ2-1 - TRBD2 17 TRBV3-1 TGTGCCTCCAGCAAGCAGGGACTAGGCGCCTCCTACAATGAGCAGTTCTTC CASSKQGLGASYNEQFF
TRBJ2-2 many - 15 TRBV3-1 TGTGCCAGCACTACCAAGAGTGGGGACACCGGGGAGCTGTTTTTT CASTTKSGDTGELFF
TRBJ2-3 few - 17 TRBV3-1 TGTGCCAGCAGCCAGGCCGGGGCGGGAATGGGCACAGATACGCAGTATTTT CASSQAGAGMGTDTQYF
TRBJ2-1 many - 16 TRBV11-2 TGTGCCAGCAGCTTAGTTGGAGTTTCCTATAACAATGAGCAGTTCTTC CASSLVGVSYNNEQFF
TRBJ1-5 - TRBD1 15 TRBV20-1 TGCAGTGCTAACCCCACAGGGGGCAGTGATCAGCCCCAGCATTTT CSANPTGGSDQPQHF
TRBJ2-5 many - 11 TRBV7-6 TGTGCCAGCAGCTTAAAAGAGACCCAGTACTTC CASSLKETQYF
TRBJ2-1 - TRBD1 16 TRBV6-1 TGTGCCAGCAGTATCAAACGGGGGACAGGGGGCAGTGAGCAGTTCTTC CASSIKRGTGGSEQFF
TRBJ2-5 - - 15 TRBV5-1 TGCGCCAGCGGGTTCGGAAAGGGGCCCCAAGAGACCCAGTACTTC CASGFGKGPQETQYF
TRBJ2-5 few TRBD2 16 TRBV4-1 TGCGCCAGCAGCCTTACTAGCGGACCTTCGGGAGAGACCCAGTACTTC CASSLTSGPSGETQYF